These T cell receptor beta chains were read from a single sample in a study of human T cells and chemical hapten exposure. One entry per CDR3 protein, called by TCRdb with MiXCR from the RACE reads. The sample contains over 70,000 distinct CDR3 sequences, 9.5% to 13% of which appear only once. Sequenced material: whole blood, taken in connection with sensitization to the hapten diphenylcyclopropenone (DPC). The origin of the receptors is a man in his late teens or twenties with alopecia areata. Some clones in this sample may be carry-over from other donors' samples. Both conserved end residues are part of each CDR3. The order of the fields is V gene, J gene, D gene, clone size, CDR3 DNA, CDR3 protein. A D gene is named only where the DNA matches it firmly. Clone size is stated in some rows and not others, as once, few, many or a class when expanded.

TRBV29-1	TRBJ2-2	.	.	TGCAGCGTTGTCTGGACAAACACCGGGGAGCTGTTTTTT	CSVVWTNTGELFF
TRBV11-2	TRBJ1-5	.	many	TGTGCCAGCAGCTTAGGTGGATCCCGAGACAGCAATCAGCCCCAGCATTTT	CASSLGGSRDSNQPQHF
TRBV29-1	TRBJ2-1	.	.	TGCAGCGTTGACAGGCAGAGCTCCTACAATGAGCAGTTCTTC	CSVDRQSSYNEQFF
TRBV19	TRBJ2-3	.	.	TGTGCCAGTAGTATCGAAGCACAGTTCACAGATACGCAGTATTTT	CASSIEAQFTDTQYF
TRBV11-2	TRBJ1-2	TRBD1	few	TGTGCCAGCAGCTTAGACCCACCGACAGGGTGGACGATGGGCTACACCTTC	CASSLDPPTGWTMGYTF
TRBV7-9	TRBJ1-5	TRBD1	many	TGTGCCAGCAGCTTAGTTTCCGGGACAGGGAATCAGCCCCAGCATTTT	CASSLVSGTGNQPQHF
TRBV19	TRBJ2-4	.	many	TGTGCCAGTAGCCAAGGGCCTCCTAATTCGTTAGCCAAAAACATTCAGTACTTC	CASSQGPPNSLAKNIQYF
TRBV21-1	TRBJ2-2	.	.	TGTGCCAGCAGCAAAGACGGAGGGGCTGCCGGGGAGCTGTTTTTT	CASSKDGGAAGELFF
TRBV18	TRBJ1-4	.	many	TGTGCCAGCTCATATCAAACCCCGGGACACTCAACTAATGAAAAACTGTTTTTT	CASSYQTPGHSTNEKLFF
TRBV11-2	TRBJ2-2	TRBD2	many	TGTGCCAGCAGCCCCTGGCGGGGGGCCAATAACACCGGGGAGCTGTTTTTT	CASSPWRGANNTGELFF
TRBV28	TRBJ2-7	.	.	TGTGCCAGCGAAGTGGGGACCGAGTTCGCCTACGAGCAGTACTTC	CASEVGTEFAYEQYF
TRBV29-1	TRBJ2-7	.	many	TGCAGCGGGCGGGACACGTCGACCTACGAGCAGTACTTC	CSGRDTSTYEQYF
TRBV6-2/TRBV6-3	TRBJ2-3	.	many	TGTGCCAGCAGTGGGGTGTGGTTCGCTACGCAGTATTTT	CASSGVWFATQYF
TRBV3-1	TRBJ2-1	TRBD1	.	TGTGCCAGCAGCCAAGCTCTGGGACAGGCTGGTTCAGAGCAGTTCTTC	CASSQALGQAGSEQFF
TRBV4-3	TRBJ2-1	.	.	TGCGCCAGCAGCGTTACCGAGACAAATTCCTACAATGAGCAGTTCTTC	CASSVTETNSYNEQFF
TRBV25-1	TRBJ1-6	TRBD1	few	TGTGTCAGCACCCAGGCTGCAGGGGGCGAATCACCCCTCCACTTT	CVSTQAAGGESPLHF
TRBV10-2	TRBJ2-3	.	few	TGCGCCAGCAGTGGACAGCTAGACACAGATACGCAGTATTTT	CASSGQLDTDTQYF
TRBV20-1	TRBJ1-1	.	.	TGCAGTGCTAGACAGCCGGGATCGATGAACACTGAAGCTTTCTTT	CSARQPGSMNTEAFF
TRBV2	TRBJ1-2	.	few	TGTGCCAGCAGGGACAGTAACTATGGCTACACCTTC	CASRDSNYGYTF
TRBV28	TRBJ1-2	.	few	TGTGCCAGCACTAATCTCGGCTATGGCTACACCTTC	CASTNLGYGYTF
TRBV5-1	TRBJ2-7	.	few	TGCGCCAGCAGCTTGGACCGCTATGAAGAGCAGTACTTC	CASSLDRYEEQYF
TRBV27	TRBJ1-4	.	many	TGTGCCAGCACCCGCGTACAGGGTCGCGAAAAACTGTTTTTT	CASTRVQGREKLFF
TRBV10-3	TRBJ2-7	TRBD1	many	TGTGCCATCAGTGAAATTATCGTTAGGGACAGGCCCTACGAGCAGTACTTC	CAISEIIVRDRPYEQYF
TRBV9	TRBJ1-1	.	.	TGTGCCAGCAAGGGAGGGGGTGCTGAAGCTTTCTTT	CASKGGGAEAFF
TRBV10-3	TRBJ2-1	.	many	TGTGCCATCAGTGACGAGGGGCAAGGTGAGCAGTTCTTC	CAISDEGQGEQFF
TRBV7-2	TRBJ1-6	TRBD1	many	TGTGCCAGCAGCTTAAGGGACAGGGTTTCACCCCTCCACTTT	CASSLRDRVSPLHF
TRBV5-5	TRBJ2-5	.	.	TGTGCCAGCAGCTTGGGGACAGTACAAGAGACCCAGTACTTC	CASSLGTVQETQYF
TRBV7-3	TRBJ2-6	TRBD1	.	TGTGCCAGCAGCGCGGGGACAGGAGGGGCCAACGTCCTGACTTTC	CASSAGTGGANVLTF
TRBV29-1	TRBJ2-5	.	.	TGCAGCGTCGGAGGCCCGGGACAAGAGACCCAGTACTTC	CSVGGPGQETQYF
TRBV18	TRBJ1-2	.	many	TGTGCCAGCTCAACGGGACTCCGTTACGGCTACACCTTC	CASSTGLRYGYTF
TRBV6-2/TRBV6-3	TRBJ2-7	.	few	TGTGCCAGCAGTTACTCCGGGGGGACAGGCTCCTACGAGCAGTACTTC	CASSYSGGTGSYEQYF
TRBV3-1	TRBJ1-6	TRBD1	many	TGTGCCAGCAGCCAAAAGCGCGGACAGGGGTTCTATAATTCACCCCTCCACTTT	CASSQKRGQGFYNSPLHF
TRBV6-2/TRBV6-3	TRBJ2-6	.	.	TGTGCCAGCAGTTTCGTTAACGTCCTGACTTTC	CASSFVNVLTF
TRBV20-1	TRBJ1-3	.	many	TGCAGTGCTAGAGATAGGAACATCCGCTCTGGAAACACCATATATTTT	CSARDRNIRSGNTIYF
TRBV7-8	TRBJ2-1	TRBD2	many	TGTGCCAGCAGCCCGCTGCGGGGGACTACCTACAATGAGCAGTTCTTC	CASSPLRGTTYNEQFF
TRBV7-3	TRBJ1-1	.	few	TGTGCCAGCAGCGCCAACCAGGGGAATGAAGCTTTCTTT	CASSANQGNEAFF
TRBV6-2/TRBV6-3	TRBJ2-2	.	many	TGTGCCAGCAGTTACACCAGGGGAGGCGGGGAGCTGTTTTTT	CASSYTRGGGELFF
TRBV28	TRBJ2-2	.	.	TGTGCCAGCAGGAGACAGAACACCGGGGAGCTGTTTTTT	CASRRQNTGELFF
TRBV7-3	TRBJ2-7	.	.	TGTGCCAGCAGCCAACACAGGGGAGGGGAGCAGTACTTC	CASSQHRGGEQYF
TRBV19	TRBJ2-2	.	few	TGTGCCAGTAGTCCCCGGGCAGGGGTTGTCGGGGAGCTGTTTTTT	CASSPRAGVVGELFF
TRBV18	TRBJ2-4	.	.	TGTGCCAGCTCACAGCTAGCCAAAAACATTCAGTACTTC	CASSQLAKNIQYF
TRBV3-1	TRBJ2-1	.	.	TGTGCCAGCAGCCGGAACAGGGAACCCTCCTACAATGAGCAGTTCTTC	CASSRNREPSYNEQFF
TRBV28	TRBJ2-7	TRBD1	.	TGTGCCAGCAGGCCGGGACAGGGGAGCATCTACGAGCAGTACTTC	CASRPGQGSIYEQYF
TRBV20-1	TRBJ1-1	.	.	TGCAGTGCCAGGAGCCGATCGGGGTTAGGAACTGAAGCTTTCTTT	CSARSRSGLGTEAFF
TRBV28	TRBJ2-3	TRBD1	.	TGTGCCATCAGGGGAATAACAGGGGGCTCCACAGATACGCAGTATTTT	CAIRGITGGSTDTQYF
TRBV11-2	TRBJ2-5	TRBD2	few	TGTGCCAGCAGCCTTCAGCGGGGGGGTTCAGAGACCCAGTACTTC	CASSLQRGGSETQYF
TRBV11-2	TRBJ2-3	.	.	TGTGCCAGCTTCCCTCTGGGCCAGGCTAGCACAGATACGCAGTATTTT	CASFPLGQASTDTQYF
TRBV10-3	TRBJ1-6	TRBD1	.	TGTGCCATCAGTGAGGCAAACAGGGGATCACCCCTCCACTTT	CAISEANRGSPLHF
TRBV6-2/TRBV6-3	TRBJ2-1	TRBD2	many	TGTGCCAGCAGAACCCGCCGGACTAGCGGGGGTTACAATGAGCAGTTCTTC	CASRTRRTSGGYNEQFF
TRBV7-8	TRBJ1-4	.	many	TGTGCCAGCAGCCTAGGGTGGGAAAAACTGTTTTTT	CASSLGWEKLFF
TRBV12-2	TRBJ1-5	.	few	TGTGCAAGTCGCTTTCTACAGGGGAGCAATCAGCCCCAGCATTTT	CASRFLQGSNQPQHF
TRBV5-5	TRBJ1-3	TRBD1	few	TGTGCCAGCAGTATAAGCCCGGGACAGATTAGAAACACCATATATTTT	CASSISPGQIRNTIYF
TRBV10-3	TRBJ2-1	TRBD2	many	TGTGCCATCAGTGTCGCTAGCGGGTCCTACAATGAGCAGTTCTTC	CAISVASGSYNEQFF
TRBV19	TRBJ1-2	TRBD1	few	TGTGCCAGTACCCGGGACAGGGAGGTGCTGAATGGCTACACCTTC	CASTRDREVLNGYTF